These 21 T cell receptor beta chains share one sample of origin, sequenced in a study of CXCR3-negative and CXCR3-positive naive CD8 T cells. The TRB libraries of cDNA were built by UMI-labeled 5' RACE. No DNA is given; TCRdb re-called the 5' RACE reads and lists each CDR3 protein once. In total, the table holds 43,000 or so distinct CDR3 sequences. Sequenced sample: naive CXCR3- CD8+ T cells from blood. Subset described: CD45RO-CCR7+CD27+CD95- naive CD8+ T cells lacking CXCR3 (TNR3-). The receptors derive from a human donor in good health. Some clones in this sample may be carry-over from other donors' samples.

V is TRBV7-9 and J is TRBJ2-1; TCRdb designates TRBD1, a call that cannot be tested without DNA. Germline values: CDR1 SEHNR, CDR2 FQNEAQ (reference sequence). The CDR3 has 12 amino acids. The CDR3 loop is CAAGRGRDEQFF.

CDR3 amino acids: CASSFIVAKNIQYF. The chain employs TRBV12-3 or TRBV12-4 and TRBJ2-4. The CDR3 runs 14 residues.

The chain carries TRBV6-5 and TRBJ2-7; TCRdb proposes TRBD1, but this gene call is untestable without DNA. CDR3 length: 15 amino acids. Per the germline V gene, CDR1 is MNHEY and CDR2 is SVGAGI. The CDR3 sequence: CASSYSVRGVDEQYF.

The chain links TRBV12-3 or TRBV12-4 to TRBJ2-3; the TCRdb D gene call, TRBD1, has no DNA to confirm it. The CDR3 is made up of 14 amino acids. CDR3 region: CASSLEGVYDTQYF.

The rearrangement uses TRBV15 and TRBJ2-2; TCRdb lists TRBD1, though no DNA is available to test this call. CDR3 size: 14 residues. Germline CDR1 reads LNHNV; CDR2 reads YYDKDF (reference sequence). The CDR3 protein is CATHTGANTGELFF.

The chain recombines TRBV7-9 with TRBJ2-7; there is no DNA to check the TCRdb D call of TRBD1. There are 14 residues in the CDR3. In germline, CDR1 is SEHNR, CDR2 FQNEAQ (reference sequence). The CDR3 reads CASSSTTGPYEQYF.

The chain links TRBV7-9 to TRBJ1-2; TCRdb picks TRBD1, but there is no DNA to check that call. CDR3 length: 12 amino acids. Germline V gene lookup returns CDR1 SEHNR and CDR2 FQNEAQ (reference sequence). This CDR3 is CASSLGQGSYTF. Using reference TRBV7-9 and TRBJ1-2 for the parts outside the CDR3, the full variable domain is DTGVSQNPRHKITKRGQNVTFRCDPISEHNRLYWYRQTLGQGPEFLTYFQNEAQLEKSRLLSDRFSAERPKGSFSTLEIQRTEQGDSAMYLCASSLGQGSYTFGSGTRLTVV.

The rearrangement joins TRBV5-8 to TRBJ2-1. The germline V gene has CDR1 SGHTS and CDR2 YDEGEE. The CDR3 contains 15 residues. The CDR3 here is CASSLSRSSYNEQFF.

The V call is TRBV27, the J call TRBJ2-1. CDR1 and CDR2 from the germline V gene are MNHEY and SMNVEV (reference sequence). The CDR3 spans 13 residues. CDR3: CASSVRGSNEQFF.

This chain links TRBV4-3 with TRBJ1-2; the D call from TCRdb, TRBD1, cannot be confirmed without DNA. Germline CDR1 is LGHNA and CDR2 is YSLEER. The CDR3 is 17 residues long. The CDR3: CASSQEFSGGRPYGYTF.

This chain links TRBV6-4 with TRBJ2-2. Germline V CDR1 and CDR2: MRHNA, SNTAGT. There are 12 residues in the CDR3. This chain's CDR3 is CASSALPGELFF.

V gene TRBV4-3 combines with J gene TRBJ1-5. Germline CDR1 LGHNA, CDR2 YSLEER. The CDR3 covers 13 residues. CDR3 sequence: CASSRISGEPQHF.

The rearrangement links TRBV30 to TRBJ2-3; TCRdb reports TRBD1, a call that lacks DNA to check it against. Germline V gene lookup returns CDR1 GTSNPN and CDR2 SVGIG (reference sequence). This CDR3 region has 14 residues. The CDR3 protein is CAWSQGAPTDTQYF.

V usage is TRBV4-1 and J usage is TRBJ2-1; TCRdb's assignment of TRBD2 cannot be checked, as there is no DNA. Germline loops: CDR1 MGHRA, CDR2 YSYEKL. The CDR3 runs to 18 residues. The CDR3 loop is CASSQDPLAGGPGNEQFF.

This rearrangement joins TRBV29-1 to TRBJ1-1. The CDR3 extends over 12 amino acids. Per the germline V gene, CDR1 is SQVTM and CDR2 is ANQGSEA. CDR3 sequence: CSVGRLNTEAFF.

The chain has TRBV4-3 and TRBJ2-7; TCRdb's assignment of TRBD1 cannot be checked, as there is no DNA. Germline CDR1 reads LGHNA; CDR2 reads YSLEER. The CDR3 totals 15 residues. The chain's CDR3 is CASSTDREFSPEQYF.

The genes are TRBV23-1 and TRBJ1-5; with no DNA, the TCRdb D assignment of TRBD1 cannot be verified. TRBV23-1 is an ORF, with its function uncertain. The CDR3 spans 22 residues. CDR3 loop: CASSQSPTPIVGAVYSNQPQHF.

This rearrangement joins TRBV5-4 to TRBJ2-1; TCRdb designates TRBD1, a call that cannot be tested without DNA. Germline V gene data show CDR1 as SGHNT and CDR2 as YYREEE (reference sequence). The CDR3 has 16 amino acids. This chain's CDR3 is CASSSRQLSSYNEQFF.

This clonotype shows up as medium-sized by frequency. The rearrangement links TRBV4-3 to TRBJ2-7; the TCRdb call, TRBD1, lacks DNA for checking. The CDR3 loop spans 15 amino acids. Germline CDR1 is LGHNA and CDR2 is YSLEER. CDR3 sequence reads: CASSQDRTANYEQYF.

The rearrangement joins TRBV30 to TRBJ2-5; as DNA is missing, the TRBD2 call by TCRdb cannot be tested. CDR3 length: 14 amino acids. The germline V gene encodes CDR1 GTSNPN and CDR2 SVGIG (reference sequence). This chain's CDR3 is CAWPPGTSGETQYF.

By frequency, this clonotype registers medium-sized (0.01 to 0.1%). The rearrangement links TRBV6-6 to TRBJ2-1; no DNA is available, so the TRBD1 call from TCRdb remains unchecked. Looked up from germline, CDR1 is MNHNY and CDR2 is SVGAGI (reference sequence). The CDR3 is 21 residues long. CDR3 residues: CASSYSPHGGTVSRRDNEQFF.